This passage covers 32 T cell receptor beta chains from one sample sequenced in a study of control samples from healthy donors and cancer patients. Only in-frame clones appear in the TCRdb table, and some are missing; sequencing was by immunoSEQ multiplex PCR. The data hold roughly 95,000 clones, with more than 85% observed a single time. What was sequenced was blood. These receptors were collected from a woman in her 30s in good health.

The genes are TRBV11-2 and TRBJ2-2; 15 bases align to TRBD2. CDR1 is SGHAT, CDR2 FQNNGV, per germline. The junction had 8 bases not matched to a gene; V was cut back by 5 bases and J by 1 base. CDR3 length equals 19 residues. CDR3 coding DNA: TGTGCCAGCAGCCCCACCTCGGGACTAGCGGGGGGGAACACCGGGGAGCTGTTTTTT. Protein sequence: CASSPTSGLAGGNTGELFF. Complete variable domain (other parts from reference TRBV11-2 and TRBJ2-2): EAGVAQSPRYKIIEKRQSVAFWCNPISGHATLYWYQQILGQGPKLLIQFQNNGVVDDSQLPKDRFSAERLKGVDSTLKIQPAKLEDSAVYLCASSPTSGLAGGNTGELFFGEGSRLTVL.

The chain combines TRBV9 with TRBJ2-3, with TRBD1 matching 9 bases. There are 16 residues in the CDR3. The J segment lost 0 bases and the V segment lost 4 bases, leaving 6 bases of the junction unmatched. Germline CDR1 SGDLS, CDR2 YYNGEE. The CDR3 loop reads CASSSGQGLSTDTQYF. CDR3 bases: TGTGCCAGCAGCTCGGGACAGGGTTTGAGCACAGATACGCAGTATTTT. Complete variable domain (other parts from reference TRBV9 and TRBJ2-3): DSGVTQTPKHLITATGQRVTLRCSPRSGDLSVYWYQQSLDQGLQFLIQYYNGEERAKGNILERFSAQQFPDLHSELNLSSLELGDSALYFCASSSGQGLSTDTQYFGPGTRLTVL.

The chain has TRBV13 and TRBJ1-4; D is undetermined. Germline values: CDR1 PRHDT, CDR2 FYEKMQ (reference sequence). V was trimmed by 0 bases and J by 0 bases, leaving 14 bases between them. The CDR3 runs to 18 residues. CDR3 DNA: TGTGCCAGCAGCTTAGGCGGAACCCTAGAAGCAACTAATGAAAAACTGTTTTTT. Protein product: CASSLGGTLEATNEKLFF.

The chain links TRBV7-9 to TRBJ2-7; 8 bases match TRBD2. The CDR3 extends over 18 amino acids. The ends lost 4 bases at V and 2 bases at J; junction bases unmatched: 16. Per the germline V gene, CDR1 is SEHNR and CDR2 is FQNEAQ (reference sequence). CDR3 loop: CASSSIRRGERGPYEQYF. The CDR3 DNA follows: TGTGCCAGCAGCTCAATTCGAAGGGGGGAGCGGGGGCCCTACGAGCAGTACTTC.

The genes are TRBV10-2 and TRBJ1-5; no clear D. V was trimmed by 0 bases and J by 7 bases, leaving 10 bases between them. The germline V gene encodes CDR1 WSHSY and CDR2 SAAADI. The CDR3 runs 14 residues. The chain's CDR3 is CASSESSIEQPQHF. CDR3 DNA: TGCGCCAGCAGTGAGTCGAGCATAGAACAGCCCCAGCATTTT.

The chain recombines TRBV6-2 or TRBV6-3 with TRBJ1-5, with D perhaps matching TRBD1 (6 bases). Germline-derived CDR1 and CDR2 are MNHEY and SVGEGT. Trimming left V 6 bases short and J 4 bases short, with 19 bases between. CDR3 size: 16 residues. CDR3 residues: CASSIRAGGLNQPQHF. CDR3 DNA sequence: TGTGCCAGCAGCATCAGGGCGGGGGGCCTAAATCAGCCCCAGCATTTT.

This clone has only one observation. The genes are TRBV30 and TRBJ1-5; D not resolved. Germline loops: CDR1 GTSNPN, CDR2 SVGIG (reference sequence). Trimming took 2 bases from V and 1 from J, leaving 15 bases between them. This CDR3 is 16 amino acids long. CDR3: CAWSPTPMGSNQPQHF. CDR3 DNA: TGTGCCTGGAGTCCCACCCCGATGGGGAGCAATCAGCCCCAGCATTTT.

The chain combines TRBV7-3 with TRBJ1-2, with 7 bases that match TRBD1. Per the germline V gene, CDR1 is SGHTA and CDR2 is FQGTGA. The ends lost 5 bases at V and 2 bases at J; junction bases unmatched: 2. The length of the CDR3 is 13 residues. The CDR3, as DNA: TGTGCCAGCAGCCCGGACAGGAACTATGGCTACACCTTC. Translating it yields CASSPDRNYGYTF. The full variable domain, its missing parts supplied by reference TRBV7-3 and TRBJ1-2, is GAGVSQTPSNKVTEKGKYVELRCDPISGHTALYWYRQSLGQGPEFLIYFQGTGAADDSGLPNDRFFAVRPEGSVSTLKIQRTERGDSAVYLCASSPDRNYGYTFGSGTRLTVV.

The chain joins TRBV5-1 to TRBJ2-5; TRBD2 agrees at 8 bases. After removal of 4 bases from V and 5 bases from J, the junction contained 13 bases not matched to a gene. CDR3 length equals 16 residues. Germline V CDR1 and CDR2: SGHRS, YFSETQ. For the CDR3, the DNA is TGCGCCAGCAGCGCGTCAGCGGGAGTTGGGCGCGAGACCCAGTACTTC. This translates into CASSASAGVGRETQYF.

V and J are TRBV6-5 and TRBJ2-7; 8 bases map to TRBD1. The V and J ends lost 5 bases and 3 bases, in that order; junction bases with no gene match: 6. The germline gives CDR1 MNHEY, CDR2 SVGAGI. CDR3 length equals 14 residues. CDR3 sequence (DNA): TGTGCCAGCAGTCGCCAACAGGGGGTCTACGAGCAGTACTTC. It specifies CASSRQQGVYEQYF.

V and J are TRBV5-1 and TRBJ2-7; 12 bases are shared with TRBD2. Unmatched junction bases numbered 10, after V lost 3 bases and J lost 6 bases. The V gene's germline CDR1 is SGHRS and CDR2 YFSETQ. This CDR3 region has 16 residues. CDR3 DNA: TGCGCCAGCAGCTCCGTTCGGGGGGGACTAGCGGGCGAGCAGTACTTC. This codes for CASSSVRGGLAGEQYF.

V gene TRBV5-6 combines with J gene TRBJ1-2; no clear D gene. V was clipped by 10 bases and J by 5 bases, with 12 bases between them. Germline CDR1 and CDR2: SGHDT and YYEEEE. CDR3 size: 11 residues. CDR3 in amino acids: CADVRLYGYTF. The CDR3 DNA follows: TGTGCCGACGTGAGGCTGTATGGCTACACCTTC.

The rearrangement links TRBV9 to TRBJ2-7; D may be TRBD2 (5 bases). This CDR3 is built from 13 residues. Germline loops: CDR1 SGDLS, CDR2 YYNGEE. V gave up 4 bases and J gave up 6 bases, with 14 bases separating them. CDR3 residues: CASSPGINLEQYF. CDR3 nucleotide sequence: TGTGCCAGCAGCCCGGGGATTAACCTCGAGCAGTACTTC.

The count of this clone is one. The V call is TRBV4-2, the J call TRBJ2-2; D is undetermined. The ends were cut back, 1 base at V and 5 bases at J, with 11 bases in the middle. There are 15 residues in the CDR3. The germline V gene encodes CDR1 LGHNA and CDR2 YNFKEQ. The CDR3 DNA is TGTGCCAGCAGCCAAGGGAGCGTCGGAACCGGGGAGCTGTTTTTT. Its protein product is CASSQGSVGTGELFF.

This clone was counted a few times. The chain employs TRBV6-5 and TRBJ2-1, with a possible D match to TRBD2 (5 bases). CDR3 size: 15 residues. Germline CDR1 MNHEY, CDR2 SVGAGI. V was cut by 6 bases and J by 0 bases, with 12 bases left in between. Written as DNA, the CDR3 is TGTGCCAGCAGCCCCCCTGGGAGCTCCTACAATGAGCAGTTCTTC. Protein sequence: CASSPPGSSYNEQFF.

The V and J genes are TRBV28 and TRBJ1-1; the D is unclear. V dropped 5 bases and J dropped 9 bases, with 10 bases sitting between them. CDR1 and CDR2 from the germline V gene are MDHEN and SYDVKM. The length of the CDR3 is 11 residues. For the CDR3, the DNA is TGTGCCAGCAGTACCAGGAGACAAGCTTTCTTT. It yields the protein CASSTRRQAFF.

The genes are TRBV6-5 and TRBJ1-1; D gene unclear. Trimming left V 0 bases short and J 7 bases short, with 9 bases between. This CDR3 contains 13 residues. Germline V gene sequence: CDR1 MNHEY, CDR2 SVGAGI. For the CDR3, the DNA is TGTGCCAGCAGTTACTCGTCAGTACTTGAAGCTTTCTTT. This codes for CASSYSSVLEAFF.

This chain's CDR3 is CASSSGPTGGATAFF. The CDR3 DNA sequence: TGCGCCAGCAGCTCGGGGCCGACAGGGGGCGCGACCGCTTTCTTT. This chain connects TRBV5-1 to TRBJ1-1, with TRBD1 matching over 10 bases. Germline loops: CDR1 SGHRS, CDR2 YFSETQ. V lost 3 bases to trimming and J lost 11 bases; unmatched junction nucleotides: 13. The CDR3 runs 15 residues.

The chain links TRBV27 to TRBJ1-1; 8 bases agree with TRBD1. Germline V lookup: CDR1 MNHEY, CDR2 SMNVEV (reference sequence). There are 14 residues in the CDR3. Trimming cost V 5 bases and J 6 bases; bases outside gene matches: 8. DNA of the CDR3: TGTGCCAGCAGTCTCCGACAGGGGCATGCTGAAGCTTTCTTT. Encoded protein: CASSLRQGHAEAFF.

The chain has TRBV12-5 and TRBJ2-7, with TRBD1 matching over 7 bases. Trimming cost V 6 bases and J 4 bases; bases outside gene matches: 12. CDR3 length equals 15 residues. Germline lookup yields CDR1 LGHNT and CDR2 FRNRAP. The CDR3 loop reads CASGVGQSMLYEQYF. DNA for the CDR3: TGTGCTAGTGGGGTGGGACAGTCCATGTTGTACGAGCAGTACTTC.

This clone showed up just a few times. The rearrangement uses TRBV28 and TRBJ2-1; 7 bases fit TRBD2. V shed 10 bases, J shed 1 base, and the junction held 4 bases outside the gene matches. CDR1 MDHEN and CDR2 SYDVKM come from the germline V gene. The CDR3 is 13 amino acids. CDR3 DNA: TGTGCCACCGGGGGGTCGTCCTACAATGAGCAGTTCTTC. Protein sequence: CATGGSSYNEQFF.

The CDR3 sequence: CASSYGPQALYGYTF. The CDR3 DNA reads TGTGCCAGCAGTTACGGACCGCAAGCTCTCTATGGCTACACCTTC. The rearrangement uses TRBV28 and TRBJ1-2; no clear D gene. Looked up from germline, CDR1 is MDHEN and CDR2 is SYDVKM. V lost 4 bases to trimming and J lost 4 bases, with 16 bases between them. CDR3 size: 15 residues.

The chain recombines TRBV19 with TRBJ1-5, with D perhaps TRBD1 (6 bases). CDR3 length: 14 residues. Germline assignment: CDR1 LNHDA and CDR2 SQIVND (reference sequence). Trimming cost V 7 bases and J 6 bases, with 16 bases left between them. CDR3 region: CASIERGGAQPQHF. As DNA, the CDR3 is TGTGCCAGTATAGAAAGAGGGGGGGCTCAGCCCCAGCATTTT. The entire variable domain, with the rest obtained from reference TRBV19 and TRBJ1-5, is as follows: DGGITQSPKYLFRKEGQNVTLSCEQNLNHDAMYWYRQDPGQGLRLIYYSQIVNDFQKGDIAEGYSVSREKKESFPLTVTSAQKNPTAFYLCASIERGGAQPQHFGDGTRLSIL.

This chain connects TRBV2 to TRBJ1-5, with unresolved D. The CDR3 extends over 15 amino acids. CDR1 and CDR2 (germline): SNHLY, FYNNEI. Trimming left V 3 bases short and J 3 bases short, with 12 bases between. CDR3 DNA: TGTGCCAGCAGTGACCGGGGTCTGGACAATCAGCCCCAGCATTTT. Protein product: CASSDRGLDNQPQHF.

This chain joins TRBV29-1 and TRBJ1-1, with a possible D match to TRBD1 (6 bases). Germline assignment: CDR1 SQVTM and CDR2 ANQGSEA. This CDR3 is built from 12 residues. V was pared by 5 bases and J by 1 base, with 8 bases between. CDR3 sequence reads: CSVLQGNTEAFF. The CDR3 nucleotides are TGCAGCGTTCTACAGGGGAACACTGAAGCTTTCTTT.

A single count supports this clone. This sequence joins TRBV6-2 or TRBV6-3 and TRBJ2-7; 7 nucleotides match TRBD2. The germline gives CDR1 MNHEY, CDR2 SVGEGT. There are 14 residues in the CDR3. After removal of 2 bases from V and 5 bases from J, the junction contained 6 bases not matched to a gene. The CDR3 DNA reads TGTGCCAGCAGTTACGGGCGGGAGTTCAACGAGCAGTACTTC. Its translation: CASSYGREFNEQYF.

The CDR3 region has the DNA TGTGCCAGCAGCGTAGGGGTTAGGGGGGGCTACAATGAGCAGTTCTTC. It yields the protein CASSVGVRGGYNEQFF. The rearrangement uses TRBV9 and TRBJ2-1; D perhaps matches TRBD2 (7 bases). The germline V gene encodes CDR1 SGDLS and CDR2 YYNGEE. This CDR3 region has 16 residues. The V end lost 0 bases, the J end lost 3 bases, and 13 bases lay between the germline ends.

The chain carries TRBV5-1 and TRBJ2-6; a possible D gene is TRBD2 (6 bases). V was clipped by 3 bases and J by 4 bases, with 11 bases between them. CDR1 and CDR2 from the germline V gene are SGHRS and YFSETQ. The length of the CDR3 is 15 residues. Here the CDR3 DNA reads TGCGCCAGCAGCTCCCTAGCGAGCGGGGCCAACGTCCTGACTTTC. Encoded protein: CASSSLASGANVLTF.

The chain links TRBV7-2 to TRBJ2-1, with TRBD2 matching over 9 bases. The CDR3 covers 17 residues. Germline V gives CDR1 SGHTA, CDR2 FQGNSA. Trimming at V came to 0 bases and at J to 4 bases, leaving 7 bases not matched to a gene. The CDR3 region has the DNA TGTGCCAGCAGCTTAGCGGGACTAGCAGACCCTTACAATGAGCAGTTCTTC. Protein: CASSLAGLADPYNEQFF. Full variable domain (rest looked up from reference TRBV7-2 and TRBJ2-1): GAGVSQSPSNKVTEKGKDVELRCDPISGHTALYWYRQSLGQGLEFLIYFQGNSAPDKSGLPSDRFSAERTGGSVSTLTIQRTQQEDSAVYLCASSLAGLADPYNEQFFGPGTRLTVL.

This clone was observed a single time. V gene TRBV18 combines with J gene TRBJ1-1; D is uncertain. This CDR3 has 15 residues. The germline gives CDR1 KGHSH, CDR2 LQKENI. V gave up 3 bases and J gave up 5 bases, with 16 bases separating them. This chain's CDR3 is CASSPAINRETEAFF. The CDR3 coding sequence is TGTGCCAGCTCACCCGCAATTAATAGGGAGACTGAAGCTTTCTTT.

The chain carries TRBV19 and TRBJ1-2; D gene unclear. This CDR3 has 11 amino acids. V dropped 7 bases and J dropped 8 bases, with 11 bases sitting between them. Germline CDR1 LNHDA, CDR2 SQIVND (reference sequence). CDR3 sequence reads: CASIPMRGYTF. The CDR3 bases are TGTGCCAGTATACCAATGCGGGGCTACACCTTC.

The chain recombines TRBV5-4 with TRBJ2-2; D is possibly TRBD1 (5 bases). Trimming took 0 bases from V and 4 from J, leaving 10 bases between them. The germline CDR1 and CDR2 sequences are SGHNT and YYREEE (reference sequence). The CDR3 is 15 residues long. CDR3 protein: CASSLVIGATGELFF. CDR3 nucleotide sequence: TGTGCCAGCAGCTTGGTTATAGGGGCCACCGGGGAGCTGTTTTTT.